This T cell receptor beta chain was sequenced for a study of shared clonotypes between healthy human individuals. Study-wide findings and caveats: Lower generation probabilities were found for non-shared clonotypes than for those shared by all four donors. Estimated richness values were generally larger in naive subsets than in memory subsets.

CDR3 length: 15 residues. Germline-derived CDR1 and CDR2 are MDHEN and SYDVKM. Trimming removed 7 bases from V and 4 bases from J; junction bases left unmatched: 11. In the CD4+ fraction, cells were divided into CD45RA+ naive and CD45RA-negative memory subsets. Concerning this clone itself: Its cognate antigen is unknown.

Generated by immunoSEQ multiplex PCR, the TCRdb table keeps only in-frame clones and is missing some. There are over a million clones in the sample; roughly 97% occur only once, and more than 0.9% lies in the top ten. The sample was naive CD4+ T cells sorted from blood. Documented subset: CD45RA+ positively selected. The receptor's source is a man aged 25-40 years in good health. The J gene is TRBJ1-1, the V gene TRBV28; 8 nucleotides match TRBD1. The CDR3 region has the DNA TGTGCCAGCAACTTCCCGGGACAGGTATCCACTGAAGCTTTCTTT. Protein: CASNFPGQVSTEAFF.